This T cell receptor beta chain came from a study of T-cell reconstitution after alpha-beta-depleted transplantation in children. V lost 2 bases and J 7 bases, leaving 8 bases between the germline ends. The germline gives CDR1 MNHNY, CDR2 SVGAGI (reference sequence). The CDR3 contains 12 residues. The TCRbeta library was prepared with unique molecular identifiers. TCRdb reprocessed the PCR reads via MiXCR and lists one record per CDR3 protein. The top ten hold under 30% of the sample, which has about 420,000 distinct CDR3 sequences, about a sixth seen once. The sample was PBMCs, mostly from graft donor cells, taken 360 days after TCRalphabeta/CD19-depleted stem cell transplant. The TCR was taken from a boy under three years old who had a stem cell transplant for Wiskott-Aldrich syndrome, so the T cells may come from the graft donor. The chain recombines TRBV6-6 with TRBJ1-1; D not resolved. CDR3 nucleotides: TGTGCCAGCAGTTACAGCCAAGGTGAAGCTTTCTTT. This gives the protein CASSYSQGEAFF.